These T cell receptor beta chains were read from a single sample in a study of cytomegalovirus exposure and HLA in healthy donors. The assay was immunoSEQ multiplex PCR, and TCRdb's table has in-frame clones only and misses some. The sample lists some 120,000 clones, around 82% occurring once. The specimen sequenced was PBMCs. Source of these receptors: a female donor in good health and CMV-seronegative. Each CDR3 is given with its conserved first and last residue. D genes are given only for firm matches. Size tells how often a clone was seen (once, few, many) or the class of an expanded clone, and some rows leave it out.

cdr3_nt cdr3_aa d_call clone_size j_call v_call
TGTGCCAGCAGCCAAGCGGGTGGCATCGGGTACTTC CASSQAGGIGYF NA NA TRBJ2-7 TRBV14
TGTGCCAGCAGTGAATCAGGGCTAGGAGACGAGCAGTTCTTC CASSESGLGDEQFF NA few TRBJ2-1 TRBV2
TGTGCCAGCAGCTTAGCAACGGGGGCTAACTATGGCTACACCTTC CASSLATGANYGYTF NA NA TRBJ1-2 TRBV7-9
TGTGCCAGCTCCCCAGGTTTTGTAGGAAACACCATATATTTT CASSPGFVGNTIYF NA NA TRBJ1-3 TRBV6-1
TGTGCCAGCTCACCATTGGAGGGTGCAGATACGCAGTATTTT CASSPLEGADTQYF NA NA TRBJ2-3 TRBV18
TGTGCCTGGAGTGCTAGCGGGGGCCGGTACAATGAGCAGTTCTTC CAWSASGGRYNEQFF TRBD2 NA TRBJ2-1 TRBV30
TGCGCCAGCAGCCAAGATCTCCTGCGGAGCACAGATACGCAGTATTTT CASSQDLLRSTDTQYF NA NA TRBJ2-3 TRBV4-1
TGTGCCAGTAGAACACCGGGACAGGACTCCGGGGAGCTGTTTTTT CASRTPGQDSGELFF TRBD1 NA TRBJ2-2 TRBV19
TGTGCCTGGAGTGTGGGTGGGGAGGGTAATCAGCCCCAGCATTTT CAWSVGGEGNQPQHF NA NA TRBJ1-5 TRBV30
TGTGCCAGCAGTCCCCCGAATCAGCCCCAGCATTTT CASSPPNQPQHF NA NA TRBJ1-5 TRBV28
TGTGCCACCAGCATCCTAGCGGGAGTGGGTGAGCAGTACTTC CATSILAGVGEQYF TRBD2 NA TRBJ2-7 TRBV15
TGTGCCAGCAGCAGCCCGGGCCGGGAGACCGGGGAGCTGTTTTTT CASSSPGRETGELFF NA NA TRBJ2-2 TRBV5-4
TGTGCCAGCAGCGCGGGGAGCTCCTACAATGAGCAGTTCTTC CASSAGSSYNEQFF NA NA TRBJ2-1 TRBV9
TGTGCCAGTAGTATGGACAGGGGGCCGAACACTGAAGCTTTCTTT CASSMDRGPNTEAFF TRBD1 few TRBJ1-1 TRBV19